Presented here are 8 T cell receptor beta chains from one specimen sequenced in a study of siplizumab effects on memory and regulatory T cells. TCRdb keeps only in-frame clones here, not all; method: immunoSEQ multiplex PCR. Of approximately 94,000 clones listed, 90% to 95% are singletons. Material: CD8+ T cells sorted from blood. The receptors shown here come from a human donor in good health.

This sequence joins TRBV6-6 and TRBJ2-5; D remains unclear. The CDR3 covers 13 residues. The V and J ends lost 1 base and 3 bases respectively, with 6 bases between them. The germline V gene encodes CDR1 MNHNY and CDR2 SVGAGI (reference sequence). The chain's CDR3 is CASSYFAKETQYF. CDR3 sequence (DNA): TGTGCCAGCAGTTACTTCGCTAAAGAGACCCAGTACTTC.

The chain joins TRBV6-1 to TRBJ2-7, with D possibly being TRBD1 (5 bases). The CDR3 is 13 amino acids. Per the germline V gene, CDR1 is MNHNS and CDR2 is SASEGT. V lost 4 bases and J 3 bases, leaving 10 bases between the germline ends. The CDR3 DNA reads TGTGCCAGCAGTGCCAGGGCGGTCTACGAGCAGTACTTC. It translates to CASSARAVYEQYF.

The CDR3 protein is CASSARDRLWEQYF. CDR3 nucleotide sequence: TGTGCCAGCAGCGCCCGGGACCGGCTGTGGGAGCAGTACTTC. The chain couples TRBV9 to TRBJ2-7; D is possibly TRBD1 or TRBD2 (5 bases each). The CDR3 extends over 14 amino acids. The V end was cut by 3 bases, the J end by 7 bases, with 17 bases between. Germline CDR1 SGDLS, CDR2 YYNGEE.

The chain combines TRBV14 with TRBJ2-7, with TRBD1 matching 10 bases. Per the germline V gene, CDR1 is SGHDN and CDR2 is FVKESK. CDR3 length: 15 residues. J lost 5 bases, V lost 0 bases, and 4 bases had no gene match. CDR3 loop: CASSQEGTGEDEQYF. The CDR3 coding sequence is TGTGCCAGCAGCCAAGAGGGGACAGGGGAGGACGAGCAGTACTTC.

The chain joins TRBV27 to TRBJ2-4; unclear D gene. V was trimmed by 5 bases and J by 12 bases, leaving 14 bases between them. The CDR3 is 12 residues long. Germline-derived CDR1 and CDR2 are MNHEY and SMNVEV (reference sequence). The CDR3 spells CASSGILGNQYF. The CDR3 coding sequence is TGTGCCAGCAGTGGCATTTTGGGGAATCAGTACTTC.

The chain combines TRBV27 with TRBJ1-2; no firm D call. The CDR3 consists of 13 residues. Germline V lookup: CDR1 MNHEY, CDR2 SMNVEV (reference sequence). Trimming pared 0 bases from V and 8 bases from J, leaving 10 bases between. The CDR3 sequence is CASSLSGRSGYTF. CDR3 bases: TGTGCCAGCAGTTTATCTGGCAGGTCCGGCTACACCTTC.

This clone was recorded once. J is TRBJ2-1 and V is TRBV30; a possible D gene is TRBD2 (6 bases). V lost 4 bases and J lost 2, with 12 bases in between. The CDR3 consists of 14 residues. Germline V gene sequence: CDR1 GTSNPN, CDR2 SVGIG (reference sequence). CDR3 residues: CAWKRGGAYNEQFF. CDR3 DNA sequence: TGTGCCTGGAAACGGGGCGGGGCCTACAATGAGCAGTTCTTC.

The rearrangement links TRBV30 to TRBJ1-1, with TRBD1 matching 8 bases. Per the germline V gene, CDR1 is GTSNPN and CDR2 is SVGIG (reference sequence). CDR3 length: 14 amino acids. The V and J ends lost 2 bases and 6 bases, in that order; junction bases with no gene match: 8. The DNA for the CDR3 is TGTGCCTGGAGTCCCGGGACAGGAATTCCTGAAGCTTTCTTT. Translated, it gives CAWSPGTGIPEAFF.